This is a list of T cell receptor beta chains from one sample in a study of blood T cell repertoires in COVID-19. Produced via immunoSEQ multiplex PCR; TCRdb's table is partial and in-frame only. The sample holds around 200,000 clones; 65% to 90% are singletons and the top ten take about 4.6%. Sequencing was done on a sample of PBMCs or T cells enriched from blood (not recorded which). Receptors were obtained from a woman in her twenties or thirties who had been exposed to COVID-19. The CDR3 runs from the conserved cysteine through the conserved F or W. Each record gives: V gene, D gene, J gene, clone size, CDR3 protein, CDR3 DNA. The D gene is left open where the match is weak. Not every row has a clone size; where given, it reads once, few, many or a size class.

>TRBV2|.|TRBJ2-7|.
CATGAGWAYEQYF
TGTGCCACTGGGGCAGGGTGGGCCTACGAGCAGTACTTC
>TRBV21-1|.|TRBJ2-7|.
CASSSSNVRDTPSYEQYF
TGTGCCAGCAGCAGTTCTAATGTTAGGGACACCCCCTCCTACGAGCAGTACTTC
>TRBV19|TRBD1|TRBJ1-4|.
CASSTDRGGEKLFF
TGTGCCAGTAGCACTGACAGGGGAGGCGAAAAACTGTTTTTT
>TRBV10-3|TRBD2|TRBJ2-5|.
CAIRGGIQETQYF
TGTGCCATCAGGGGGGGGATCCAAGAGACCCAGTACTTC
>TRBV14|.|TRBJ1-1|once
CASSPSVAAGLGAFF
TGTGCCAGCAGCCCGTCGGTAGCGGCGGGCCTTGGGGCTTTCTTT
>TRBV27|.|TRBJ2-7|.
CASSLTGAHDSPNNLRRRYF
TGTGCCAGCAGTTTAACCGGAGCACATGACAGTCCCAATAACCTACGACGGCGGTACTTC
>TRBV5-1|TRBD1|TRBJ1-3|.
CASSLKPTDRAGNTIYF
TGCGCCAGCAGCTTGAAACCGACGGACAGGGCTGGAAACACCATATATTTT
>TRBV19|TRBD1|TRBJ1-5|.
CASSSRKGQGGNQPQHF
TGTGCCAGTAGTAGCAGGAAGGGACAGGGAGGTAATCAGCCCCAGCATTTT
>TRBV2|TRBD2|TRBJ2-3|.
CASQTQGLNTDTQYF
TGTGCCAGCCAAACGCAGGGACTAAACACAGATACGCAGTATTTT
>TRBV19|.|TRBJ1-1|.
CASRQRRGSIGDNTEAFF
TGTGCCAGTAGACAAAGGCGGGGATCCATTGGAGATAACACTGAAGCTTTCTTT
>TRBV10-3|TRBD1|TRBJ1-1|.
CAISNNDRGHTEAFF
TGTGCCATCAGTAATAACGACAGGGGGCACACTGAAGCTTTCTTT
>TRBV6-5|TRBD1|TRBJ1-1|.
CASSYSPGGSTEAFF
TGTGCCAGCAGTTACTCTCCAGGGGGGAGTACTGAAGCTTTCTTT
>TRBV5-1|.|TRBJ2-1|.
CASSLAGTAGEQFF
TGCGCCAGCAGCTTGGCCGGAACGGCAGGTGAGCAGTTCTTC
>TRBV6-6|TRBD1|TRBJ1-2|.
CASSFSGQGFDYGYTF
TGTGCCAGCAGTTTTTCCGGACAGGGCTTTGACTATGGCTACACCTTC
>TRBV15|TRBD2|TRBJ2-5|.
CATTLRGGGLETQYF
TGTGCCACCACGCTGCGGGGGGGAGGGCTAGAGACCCAGTACTTC
>TRBV4-1|.|TRBJ1-1|.
CASSQDPGQLREAFF
TGCGCCAGCAGCCAAGACCCTGGACAGTTGCGAGAAGCTTTCTTT
>TRBV10-3|TRBD1|TRBJ1-1|.
CAISGTGFMNTEAFF
TGTGCCATCAGTGGGACAGGGTTCATGAACACTGAAGCTTTCTTT
>TRBV13|.|TRBJ1-1|.
CASSFGQGLTEAFF
TGTGCCAGCAGCTTTGGGCAGGGATTAACTGAAGCTTTCTTT
>TRBV18|TRBD1|TRBJ2-7|.
CASSPSQGAGYEQYF
TGTGCCAGCTCACCATCGCAGGGGGCAGGCTACGAGCAGTACTTC
>TRBV15|TRBD1|TRBJ1-5|.
CATSRVDRGSNQPQHF
TGTGCCACCAGCAGGGTTGACAGGGGGAGCAATCAGCCCCAGCATTTT
>TRBV10-1|.|TRBJ1-2|.
CASSGGSGSYGYTF
TGCGCCAGCAGTGGAGGTTCGGGGTCCTATGGCTACACCTTC
>TRBV30|.|TRBJ2-7|.
CAWSSGTYEQYF
TGTGCCTGGAGTTCAGGGACCTACGAGCAGTACTTC
>TRBV5-4|.|TRBJ2-7|.
CASSWDTSYEQYF
TGTGCCAGCAGCTGGGACACCTCCTACGAGCAGTACTTC
>TRBV27|TRBD1|TRBJ1-1|once
CASSSALTGGTEAFF
TGTGCCAGCAGTTCCGCCTTGACAGGGGGCACTGAAGCTTTCTTT
>TRBV30|.|TRBJ1-5|.
CAWSVRGSGNQPQHF
TGTGCCTGGAGTGTAAGGGGTAGTGGCAATCAGCCCCAGCATTTT
>TRBV2|.|TRBJ2-7|.
CASSPDRSKQYF
TGTGCCAGCAGCCCCGACAGAAGTAAGCAGTACTTC
>TRBV7-9|.|TRBJ1-6|.
CASSSSQGLNSPLHF
TGTGCCAGCAGCTCCAGTCAGGGGCTTAATTCACCCCTCCACTTT
>TRBV6-5|.|TRBJ1-4|.
CASSSTPGLLNEKLFF
TGTGCCAGCAGTTCGACTCCGGGACTGCTGAATGAAAAACTGTTTTTT
>TRBV7-9|TRBD1|TRBJ1-5|.
CASSSGQAEGQPQHF
TGTGCCAGCAGCTCGGGACAGGCGGAGGGCCAGCCCCAGCATTTT
>TRBV24-1|TRBD1|TRBJ2-7|once
CATSGLTGGAFYEQYF
TGTGCCACCAGTGGCCTTACAGGGGGCGCGTTCTACGAGCAGTACTTC
>TRBV19|.|TRBJ1-2|.
CASTRPGLSYGYTF
TGTGCCAGTACTAGACCGGGGTTATCCTATGGCTACACCTTC
>TRBV5-1|TRBD1|TRBJ1-3|.
CASRDRGFGNTIYF
TGCGCCAGCAGAGACAGGGGATTTGGAAACACCATATATTTT
>TRBV28|TRBD2|TRBJ2-1|once
CASSPSGGEVNEQFF
TGTGCCAGCAGTCCCTCCGGGGGGGAGGTAAATGAGCAGTTCTTC
>TRBV10-3|.|TRBJ2-1|few
CAISPLAPGEQFF
TGTGCCATCAGCCCCCTAGCTCCCGGTGAGCAGTTCTTC
>TRBV6-5|.|TRBJ1-1|.
CASSYRRLNTEAFF
TGTGCCAGCAGTTACCGGAGATTGAACACTGAAGCTTTCTTT
>TRBV6-1|TRBD1|TRBJ1-6|.
CASSETRTGSYNSPLHF
TGTGCCAGCAGTGAAACCCGGACAGGTAGTTATAATTCACCCCTCCACTTT
>TRBV14|.|TRBJ2-7|few
CASSQWSRDEQYF
TGTGCCAGCAGCCAATGGAGCAGGGACGAGCAGTACTTC
>TRBV2|TRBD1|TRBJ1-5|once
CASSERQGRNQPQHF
TGTGCCAGCAGTGAACGACAGGGCCGCAATCAGCCCCAGCATTTT
>TRBV18|.|TRBJ1-2|.
CASSRSGISSNGYTF
TGTGCCAGCTCGCGATCAGGGATCTCCTCTAATGGCTACACCTTC
>TRBV4-2|.|TRBJ1-5|.
CASSQETGKGNQPQHF
TGTGCCAGCAGCCAGGAAACAGGGAAAGGTAATCAGCCCCAGCATTTT
>TRBV21-1|.|TRBJ1-6|few
CASESKGTGYNSPLHF
TGTGCCAGCGAAAGCAAGGGGACAGGATATAATTCACCCCTCCACTTT
>TRBV18|.|TRBJ2-2|.
CASSPPSNTGELFF
TGTGCCAGCTCACCACCCTCCAACACCGGGGAGCTGTTTTTT
>TRBV2|.|TRBJ2-7|once
CASRKPQGHNEQYF
TGTGCCAGCAGGAAACCACAGGGACATAACGAGCAGTACTTC
>TRBV7-9|.|TRBJ1-4|.
CASSLEQGSGEKLFF
TGTGCCAGCAGCTTGGAACAGGGAAGTGGTGAAAAACTGTTTTTT
>TRBV4-2|.|TRBJ2-3|.
CASSQERAGRPGDTQYF
TGTGCCAGCAGCCAAGAGCGGGCGGGACGTCCGGGAGATACGCAGTATTTT
>TRBV12-3/TRBV12-4|.|TRBJ1-1|.
CASSHYTEAFF
TGTGCCAGCAGCCACTACACTGAAGCTTTCTTT